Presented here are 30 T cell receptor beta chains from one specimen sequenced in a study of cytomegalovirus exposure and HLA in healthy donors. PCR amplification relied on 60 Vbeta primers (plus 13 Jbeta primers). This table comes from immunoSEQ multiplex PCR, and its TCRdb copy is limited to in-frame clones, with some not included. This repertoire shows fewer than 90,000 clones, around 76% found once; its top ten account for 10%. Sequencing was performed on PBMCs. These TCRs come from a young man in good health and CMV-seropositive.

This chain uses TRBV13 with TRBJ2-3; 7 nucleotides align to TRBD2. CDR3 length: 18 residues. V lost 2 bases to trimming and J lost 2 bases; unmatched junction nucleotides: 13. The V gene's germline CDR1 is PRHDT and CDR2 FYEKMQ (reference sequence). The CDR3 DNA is TGTGCCAGCAGCTTATCTACTTCTAGCGGCCCCAACACAGATACGCAGTATTTT. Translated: CASSLSTSSGPNTDTQYF.

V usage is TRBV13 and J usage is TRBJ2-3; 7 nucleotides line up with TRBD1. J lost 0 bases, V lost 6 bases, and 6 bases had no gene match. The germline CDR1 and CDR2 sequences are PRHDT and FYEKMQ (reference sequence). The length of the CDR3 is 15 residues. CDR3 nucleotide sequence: TGTGCCAGCAGGGGGGACAGTCTCAGCACAGATACGCAGTATTTT. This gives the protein CASRGDSLSTDTQYF.

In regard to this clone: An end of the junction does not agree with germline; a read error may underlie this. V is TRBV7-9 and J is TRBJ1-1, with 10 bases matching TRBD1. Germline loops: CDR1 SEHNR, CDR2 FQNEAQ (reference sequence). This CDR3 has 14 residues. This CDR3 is CSSSLTGGFAMAFF. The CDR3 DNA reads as TGTTCCAGCAGCTTGACAGGGGGCTTCGCTATGGCTTTCTTT.

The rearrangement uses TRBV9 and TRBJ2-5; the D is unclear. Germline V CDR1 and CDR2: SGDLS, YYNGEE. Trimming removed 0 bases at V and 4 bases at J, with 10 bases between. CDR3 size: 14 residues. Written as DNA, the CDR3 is TGTGCCAGCAGCGTAGAATCTAGAGGAGAGACCCAGTACTTC. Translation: CASSVESRGETQYF.

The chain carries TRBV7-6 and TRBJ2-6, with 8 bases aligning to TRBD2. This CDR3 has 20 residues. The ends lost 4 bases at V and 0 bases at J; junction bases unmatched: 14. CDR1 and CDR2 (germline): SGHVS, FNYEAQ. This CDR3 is CASSSGGGYDQLSGANVLTF. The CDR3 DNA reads TGTGCCAGCAGCTCGGGGGGGGGTTACGATCAGCTCTCTGGGGCCAACGTCCTGACTTTC.

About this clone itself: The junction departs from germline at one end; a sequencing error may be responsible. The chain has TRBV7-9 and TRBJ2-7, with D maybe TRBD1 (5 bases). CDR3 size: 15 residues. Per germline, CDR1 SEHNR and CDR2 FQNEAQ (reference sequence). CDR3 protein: CSSSFKGFGPYEQYF. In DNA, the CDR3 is TGTTCCAGCAGCTTTAAGGGGTTCGGGCCCTACGAGCAGTACTTC.

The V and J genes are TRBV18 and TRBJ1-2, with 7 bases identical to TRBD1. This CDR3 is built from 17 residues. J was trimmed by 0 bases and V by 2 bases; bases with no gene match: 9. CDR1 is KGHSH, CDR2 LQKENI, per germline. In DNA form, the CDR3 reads TGTGCCAGCTCACCATTGCAGGGGGAAATCGCTAACTATGGCTACACCTTC. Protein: CASSPLQGEIANYGYTF.

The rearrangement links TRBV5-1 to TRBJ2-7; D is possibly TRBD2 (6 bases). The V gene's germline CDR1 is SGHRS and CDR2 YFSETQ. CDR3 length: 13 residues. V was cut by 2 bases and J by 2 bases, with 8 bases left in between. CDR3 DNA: TGCGCCAGCAGCTTAAGGGAGGCCTACGAGCAGTACTTC. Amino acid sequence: CASSLREAYEQYF.

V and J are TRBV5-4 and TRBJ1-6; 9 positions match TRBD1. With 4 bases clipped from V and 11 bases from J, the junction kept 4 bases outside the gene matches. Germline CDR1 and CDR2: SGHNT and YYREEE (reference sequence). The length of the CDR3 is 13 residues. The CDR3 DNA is TGTGCCAGCAGCCGGGACAGGGATCCACCCCTCCACTTT. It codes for CASSRDRDPPLHF. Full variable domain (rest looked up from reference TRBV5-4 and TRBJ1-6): ETGVTQSPTHLIKTRGQQVTLRCSSQSGHNTVSWYQQALGQGPQFIFQYYREEENGRGNFPPRFSGLQFPNYSSELNVNALELDDSALYLCASSRDRDPPLHFGNGTRLTVT.

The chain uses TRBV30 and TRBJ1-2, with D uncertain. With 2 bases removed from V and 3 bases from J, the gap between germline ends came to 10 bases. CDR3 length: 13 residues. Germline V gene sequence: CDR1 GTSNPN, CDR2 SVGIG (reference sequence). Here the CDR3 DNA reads TGTGCCTGGAGTCCGCCGGGAGACTATGGCTACACCTTC. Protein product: CAWSPPGDYGYTF.

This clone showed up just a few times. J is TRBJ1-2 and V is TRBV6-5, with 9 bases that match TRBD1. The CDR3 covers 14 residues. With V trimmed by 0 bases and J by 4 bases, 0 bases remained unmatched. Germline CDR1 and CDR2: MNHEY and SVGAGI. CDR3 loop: CASSYSTGGYGYTF. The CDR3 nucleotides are TGTGCCAGCAGTTACTCGACAGGGGGCTATGGCTACACCTTC.

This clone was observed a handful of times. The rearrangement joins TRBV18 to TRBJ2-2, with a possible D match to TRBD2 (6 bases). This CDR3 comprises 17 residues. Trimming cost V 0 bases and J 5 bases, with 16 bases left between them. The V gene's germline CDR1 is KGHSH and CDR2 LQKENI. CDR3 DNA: TGTGCCAGCTCACCACCTGGCGGGGCTAAGCGTACCGGGGAGCTGTTTTTT. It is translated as CASSPPGGAKRTGELFF.

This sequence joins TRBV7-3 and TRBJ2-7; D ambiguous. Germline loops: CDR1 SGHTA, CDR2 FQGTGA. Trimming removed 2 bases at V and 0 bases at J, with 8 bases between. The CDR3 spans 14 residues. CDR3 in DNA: TGTGCCAGCAGCTTATTGGCAAACTCCTACGAGCAGTACTTC. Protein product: CASSLLANSYEQYF.

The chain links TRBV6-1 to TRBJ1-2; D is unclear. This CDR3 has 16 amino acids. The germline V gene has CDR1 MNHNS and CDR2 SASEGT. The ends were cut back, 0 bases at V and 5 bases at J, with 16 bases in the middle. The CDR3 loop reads CASSEAPGRPGYGYTF. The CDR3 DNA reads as TGTGCCAGCAGTGAAGCGCCGGGCAGGCCGGGATATGGCTACACCTTC.

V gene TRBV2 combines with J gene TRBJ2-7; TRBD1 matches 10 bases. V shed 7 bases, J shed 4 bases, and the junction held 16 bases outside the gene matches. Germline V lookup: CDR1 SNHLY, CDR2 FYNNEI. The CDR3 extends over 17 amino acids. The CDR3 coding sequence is TGTGCCAGCAAGATTCCGGGACAGGGGACCCCCCTTTACGAGCAGTACTTC. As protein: CASKIPGQGTPLYEQYF.

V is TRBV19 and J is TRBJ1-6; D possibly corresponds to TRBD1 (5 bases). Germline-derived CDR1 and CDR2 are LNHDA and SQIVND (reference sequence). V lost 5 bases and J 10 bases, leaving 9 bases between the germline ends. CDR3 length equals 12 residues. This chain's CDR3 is CASSLGGSPLHF. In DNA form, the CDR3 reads TGTGCCAGTAGTCTCGGGGGATCACCCCTCCACTTT. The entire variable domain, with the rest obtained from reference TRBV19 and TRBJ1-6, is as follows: DGGITQSPKYLFRKEGQNVTLSCEQNLNHDAMYWYRQDPGQGLRLIYYSQIVNDFQKGDIAEGYSVSREKKESFPLTVTSAQKNPTAFYLCASSLGGSPLHFGNGTRLTVT.

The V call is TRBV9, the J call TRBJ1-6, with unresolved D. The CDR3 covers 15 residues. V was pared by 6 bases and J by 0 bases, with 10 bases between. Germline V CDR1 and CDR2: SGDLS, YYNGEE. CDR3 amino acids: CASNPGSSYNSPLHF. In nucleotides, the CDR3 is TGTGCCAGCAATCCGGGGAGCTCCTATAATTCACCCCTCCACTTT.

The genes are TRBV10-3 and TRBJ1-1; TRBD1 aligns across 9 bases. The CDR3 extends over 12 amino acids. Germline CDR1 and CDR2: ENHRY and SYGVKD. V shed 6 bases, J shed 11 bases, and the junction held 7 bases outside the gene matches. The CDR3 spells CAIRRTGELAFF. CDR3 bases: TGTGCCATCAGGAGGACAGGGGAGTTGGCTTTCTTT.

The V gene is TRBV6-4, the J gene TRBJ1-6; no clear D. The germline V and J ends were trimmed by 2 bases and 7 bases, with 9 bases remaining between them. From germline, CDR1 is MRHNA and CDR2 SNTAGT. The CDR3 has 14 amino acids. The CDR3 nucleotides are TGTGCCAGCAGTGACAGACACCCCAATTCACCCCTCCACTTT. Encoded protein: CASSDRHPNSPLHF.

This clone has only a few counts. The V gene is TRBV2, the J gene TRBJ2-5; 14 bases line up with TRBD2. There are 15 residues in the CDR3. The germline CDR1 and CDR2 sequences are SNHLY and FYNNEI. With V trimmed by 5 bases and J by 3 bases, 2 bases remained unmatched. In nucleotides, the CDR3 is TGTGCCAGCAGTAAGGGACTAGCGGGGGAAGAGACCCAGTACTTC. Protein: CASSKGLAGEETQYF.

The CDR3 DNA is TGTGCCAGCAGCTTAGGGACAAACTATGGCTACACCTTC. Translated: CASSLGTNYGYTF. The V gene is TRBV7-9, the J gene TRBJ1-2, with D possibly being TRBD1 (5 bases). The V gene lost 1 base and the J gene lost 2 bases, with 5 bases spanning the gap. The CDR3 has 13 residues. The V gene's germline CDR1 is SEHNR and CDR2 FQNEAQ (reference sequence). Complete variable domain (other parts from reference TRBV7-9 and TRBJ1-2): DTGVSQNPRHKITKRGQNVTFRCDPISEHNRLYWYRQTLGQGPEFLTYFQNEAQLEKSRLLSDRFSAERPKGSFSTLEIQRTEQGDSAMYLCASSLGTNYGYTFGSGTRLTVV.

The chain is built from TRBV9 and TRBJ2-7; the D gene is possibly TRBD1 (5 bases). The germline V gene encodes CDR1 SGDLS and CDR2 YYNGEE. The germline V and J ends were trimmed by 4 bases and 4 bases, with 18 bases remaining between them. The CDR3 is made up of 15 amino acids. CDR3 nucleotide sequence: TGTGCCAGCAGCATCCAGGGAAATGGGGCTTACGAGCAGTACTTC. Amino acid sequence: CASSIQGNGAYEQYF.

CDR3 DNA sequence: TGTGCCAGCAGTGAATTAGGGGGTTCCTACGAGCAGTACTTC. This codes for CASSELGGSYEQYF. The chain combines TRBV6-1 with TRBJ2-7; D is perhaps TRBD1 (6 bases). V lost 2 bases and J 1 base, leaving 9 bases between the germline ends. CDR3 size: 14 residues. Germline-derived CDR1 and CDR2 are MNHNS and SASEGT.

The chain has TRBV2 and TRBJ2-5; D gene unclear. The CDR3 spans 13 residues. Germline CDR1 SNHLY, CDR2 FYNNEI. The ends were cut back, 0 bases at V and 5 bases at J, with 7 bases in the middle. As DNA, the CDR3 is TGTGCCAGCAGTGAAGCGGCGAGGGAGACCCAGTACTTC. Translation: CASSEAARETQYF.

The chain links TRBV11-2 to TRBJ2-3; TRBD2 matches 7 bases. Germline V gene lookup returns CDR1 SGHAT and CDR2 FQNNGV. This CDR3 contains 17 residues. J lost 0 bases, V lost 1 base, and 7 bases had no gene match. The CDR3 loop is CASSLGFGGGSTDTQYF. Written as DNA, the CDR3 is TGTGCCAGCAGCTTAGGATTCGGCGGGGGTAGCACAGATACGCAGTATTTT.

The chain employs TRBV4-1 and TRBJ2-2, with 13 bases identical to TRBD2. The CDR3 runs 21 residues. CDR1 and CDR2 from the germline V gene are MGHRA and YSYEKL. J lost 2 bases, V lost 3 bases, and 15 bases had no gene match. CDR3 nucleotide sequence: TGCGCCAGCAGCCAGGAAGACTCCCGACTAGCGGGGGGCCTCAACACCGGGGAGCTGTTTTTT. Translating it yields CASSQEDSRLAGGLNTGELFF.

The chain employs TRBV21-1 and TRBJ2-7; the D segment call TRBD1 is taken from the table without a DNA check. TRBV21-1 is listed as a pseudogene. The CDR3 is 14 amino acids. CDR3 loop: CASSKRGYTYEQYF. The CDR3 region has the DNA TGTGCCAGCAGCAAAAGGGGTTATACCTACGAGCAGTACTTC.

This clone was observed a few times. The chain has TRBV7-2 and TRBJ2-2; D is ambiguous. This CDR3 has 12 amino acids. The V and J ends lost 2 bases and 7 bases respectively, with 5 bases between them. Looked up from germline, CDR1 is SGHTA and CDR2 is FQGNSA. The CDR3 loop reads CASSLSSGELFF. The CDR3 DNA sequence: TGTGCCAGCAGCTTATCGAGCGGGGAGCTGTTTTTT.

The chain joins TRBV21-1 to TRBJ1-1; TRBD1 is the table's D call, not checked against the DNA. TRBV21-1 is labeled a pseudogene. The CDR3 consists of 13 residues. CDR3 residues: CASIQGKGTEAFF. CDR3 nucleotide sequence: TGTGCCAGCATACAGGGTAAAGGCACTGAAGCTTTCTTT.

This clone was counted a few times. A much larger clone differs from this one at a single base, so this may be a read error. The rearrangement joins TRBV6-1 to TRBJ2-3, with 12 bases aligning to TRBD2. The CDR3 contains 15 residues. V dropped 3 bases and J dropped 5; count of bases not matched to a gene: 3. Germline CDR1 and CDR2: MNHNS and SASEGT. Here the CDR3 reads CASSDSTSGGDTQYF. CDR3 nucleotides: TGTGCCAGCAGTGACTCGACTAGCGGGGGAGATACGCAGTATTTT.